Given below is one T cell receptor beta chain in context. The antigen is unknown. Other DNA sequences in this sample translate to the same CDR3. The sample originates from a study of shared clonotypes between healthy human individuals. This CDR3 comprises 18 residues. The germline V gene encodes CDR1 SGHRS and CDR2 YFSETQ. V gave up 3 bases and J gave up 0 bases; unmatched junction bases: 6. Study-level findings and limits: Around 5% of naive CD4 clonotypes were common to a handful of donors. A generally larger estimated richness was seen in naive subsets than in memory subsets. Donor clonotype sharing was expected to depend on sequencing depth.

TCRdb keeps only in-frame clones here, not all; method: immunoSEQ multiplex PCR. The sample carries some 2.4 million clones, roughly 93% recorded once. The TCR originated in a man aged 18 to 29 in good health. Some clones in this sample may be carry-over from other donors' samples. Source material: naive CD4+ T cells from PBMCs. Subset denoted: CD45RA+ positively selected. This rearrangement joins TRBV5-1 to TRBJ2-3; 14 nucleotides line up with TRBD2. As DNA, the CDR3 is TGCGCCAGCAGCTCGGGAGGACTAGCGGGAGGAAGCACAGATACGCAGTATTTT. Translation gives CASSSGGLAGGSTDTQYF.